A selection of T cell receptor beta chains follows, all from one sample in a study of T-cell reconstitution after alpha-beta-depleted transplantation in children. In TCRdb, the PCR reads were re-called with MiXCR into one record per CDR3 protein. The data show about 540,000 distinct CDR3 sequences, about 16% seen once. The specimen comprised PBMCs from the stem cell graft donor, sampled from the stem cell graft. Receptors originate from a human donor who donated a stem cell graft to a child with acute lymphoblastic leukemia. Each CDR3 is given with its conserved first and last residue. The D gene is left open where the match is weak. Not all rows give a size; the values are once, few, many and, for expanded clones, a class.

>TRBV15|NA|TRBD1|TRBJ2-5
CATSRDLWTGMRETQYF
TGTGCCACCAGCAGAGATCTATGGACAGGGATGCGGGAGACCCAGTACTTC
>TRBV5-1|many|NA|TRBJ1-1
CASSLGLGANTEAFF
TGCGCCAGCAGCTTGGGCCTCGGAGCGAACACTGAAGCTTTCTTT
>TRBV5-1|many|TRBD1|TRBJ2-2
CASSWDRGTGELFF
TGCGCCAGCAGCTGGGACAGGGGCACCGGGGAGCTGTTTTTT
>TRBV10-3|few|TRBD2|TRBJ2-3
CAVLAGAADTQYF
TGTGCCGTTCTAGCGGGAGCGGCAGATACGCAGTATTTT
>TRBV12-3/TRBV12-4|few|NA|TRBJ2-7
CASSLTQSSYEQYF
TGTGCCAGCAGTTTGACCCAGAGCTCCTACGAGCAGTACTTC
>TRBV21-1|NA|NA|TRBJ1-5
CASSKGWGDAPQHF
TGTGCCAGCAGCAAAGGGTGGGGGGATGCGCCCCAGCATTTT
>TRBV4-1|NA|TRBD2|TRBJ2-5
CASSQDPAASGRKETQYF
TGCGCCAGCAGCCAAGATCCGGCGGCTAGCGGTCGGAAAGAGACCCAGTACTTC
>TRBV12-3/TRBV12-4|once|NA|TRBJ2-2
CASSLPGATGELFF
TGTGCCAGCAGTTTACCGGGAGCTACCGGGGAGCTGTTTTTT
>TRBV29-1|NA|NA|TRBJ2-3
CSVEELALLGANTQYF
TGCAGCGTTGAAGAATTAGCGCTCCTGGGGGCAAATACGCAGTATTTT
>TRBV10-3|NA|TRBD1|TRBJ1-2
CAIKRVGQDNYGYTF
TGTGCCATCAAAAGGGTTGGACAGGATAACTATGGCTACACCTTC
>TRBV10-3|few|NA|TRBJ2-1
CAISERGANEQFF
TGTGCCATCAGTGAGAGGGGGGCTAATGAGCAGTTCTTC
>TRBV20-1|few|TRBD2|TRBJ2-7
CSAPSGRAAYEQYF
TGCAGTGCCCCTAGCGGGAGGGCCGCCTACGAGCAGTACTTC
>TRBV5-1|few|NA|TRBJ1-2
CASSLMTTGFGYTF
TGCGCCAGCAGCCTTATGACGACAGGATTTGGCTACACCTTC
>TRBV7-9|NA|NA|TRBJ2-7
CASRGGDPPSYEQYF
TGTGCCAGCAGGGGCGGGGACCCTCCTTCCTACGAGCAGTACTTC
>TRBV15|NA|TRBD2|TRBJ2-2
CATSRYSGSDTGELFF
TGTGCCACCAGCAGATATAGCGGGAGCGACACCGGGGAGCTGTTTTTT
>TRBV11-2|NA|TRBD1|TRBJ2-6
CASSFPVGQGFSGANVLTF
TGTGCCAGCAGCTTCCCGGTGGGACAGGGGTTCTCTGGGGCCAACGTCCTGACTTTC
>TRBV3-1|few|TRBD1|TRBJ2-2
CASSPQGGTYTGELFF
TGTGCCAGCAGCCCACAGGGGGGTACATACACCGGGGAGCTGTTTTTT
>TRBV5-1|few|TRBD1|TRBJ2-7
CASSFRTGPYEQYF
TGCGCCAGCAGCTTTCGGACAGGGCCTTACGAGCAGTACTTC